The source of this T cell receptor (beta chain) is a study of type 1 regulatory T cells. About the study: T-allo10 is a Tr1-enriched, alloantigen-specific CD4 T cell product made in vitro. Study-level points and caveats: Tr1 cells had a more restricted TCR repertoire than non-Tr1 cells.

About this clonotype itself: Its specificity is not known.

TCRdb reprocessed the reads with MiXCR, giving one entry per CDR3 protein. Of about 60,000 distinct CDR3 sequences detected, 62% appear once; the ten largest clones hold approximately 2%. Trimming took 0 bases from V and 3 from J, leaving 12 bases between them. This CDR3 is built from 15 residues. CDR1 SGHDN and CDR2 FVKESK come from the germline V gene. The sequencing input was cultured non-Tr1 T cells, either the whole culture or a sorted T cell fraction (not recorded which). This chain links TRBV14 with TRBJ2-7; the D call may be TRBD1 or TRBD2 (5 bases each). The clonotype comes from a human donor in good health. CDR3 region: CASSQDVGPNYEQYF. CDR3 bases: TGTGCCAGCAGCCAAGATGTGGGACCCAACTACGAGCAGTACTTC.